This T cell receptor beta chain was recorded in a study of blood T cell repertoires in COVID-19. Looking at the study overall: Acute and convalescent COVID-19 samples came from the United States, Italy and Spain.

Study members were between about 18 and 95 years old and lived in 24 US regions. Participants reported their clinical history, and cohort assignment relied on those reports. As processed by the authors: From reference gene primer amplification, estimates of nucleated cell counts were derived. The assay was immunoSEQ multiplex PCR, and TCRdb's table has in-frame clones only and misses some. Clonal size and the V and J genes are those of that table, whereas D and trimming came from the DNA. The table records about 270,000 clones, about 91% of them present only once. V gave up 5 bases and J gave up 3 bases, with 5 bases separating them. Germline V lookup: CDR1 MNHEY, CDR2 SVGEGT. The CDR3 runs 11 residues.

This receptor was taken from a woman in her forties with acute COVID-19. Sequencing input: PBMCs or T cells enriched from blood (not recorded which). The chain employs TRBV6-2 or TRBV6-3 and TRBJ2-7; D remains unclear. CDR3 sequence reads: CASSQFYEQYF. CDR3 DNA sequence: TGTGCCAGCAGTCAATTCTACGAGCAGTACTTC.